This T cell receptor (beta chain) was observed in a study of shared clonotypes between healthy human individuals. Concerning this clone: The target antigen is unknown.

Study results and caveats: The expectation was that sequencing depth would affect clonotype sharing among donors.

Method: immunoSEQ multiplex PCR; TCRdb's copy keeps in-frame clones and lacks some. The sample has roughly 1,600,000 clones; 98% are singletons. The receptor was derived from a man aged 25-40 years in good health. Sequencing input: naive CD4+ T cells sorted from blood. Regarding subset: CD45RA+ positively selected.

CDR3 DNA: TGCGCCAGCAGCCAAGATCGAGGCAGGGAGTTAGGGCAGTTCTTC. Amino acid sequence: CASSQDRGRELGQFF. This chain connects TRBV4-3 to TRBJ2-1; D tentatively fits TRBD1 or TRBD2 (5 bases each). Germline values: CDR1 LGHNA, CDR2 YSLEER. The CDR3 runs to 15 residues. V lost 0 bases, J lost 12 bases, and 18 bases lay in between.